Presented here are 18 T cell receptor beta chains from one specimen sequenced in a study of cytomegalovirus exposure and HLA in healthy donors. The PCR used 60 Vbeta and 13 Jbeta primers. The protocol was immunoSEQ multiplex PCR, while the TCRdb copy is restricted to in-frame clones and leaves out a portion. The sample holds more than 140,000 clones; over 60% are singletons and the top ten take 3%. The sequenced sample was PBMCs. The receptors were sampled from a woman in her 30s in good health and CMV-seropositive.

This clone has only a few counts. The chain is built from TRBV18 and TRBJ1-4; D gene unclear. V was pared by 3 bases and J by 5 bases, with 7 bases between. The CDR3 is 13 amino acids. Germline CDR1 is KGHSH and CDR2 is LQKENI. The CDR3 nucleotides are TGTGCCAGCTCACCGGGCAGGAATGAAAAACTGTTTTTT. Its translation is CASSPGRNEKLFF.

The rearrangement links TRBV28 to TRBJ2-7; TRBD1 aligns across 7 bases. Trimming cost V 6 bases and J 3 bases; bases outside gene matches: 14. In germline, CDR1 is MDHEN, CDR2 SYDVKM. The CDR3 length is 16 residues. CDR3 residues: CASRPAGTVQDYEQYF. DNA for the CDR3: TGTGCCAGCAGGCCTGCTGGGACAGTCCAAGACTACGAGCAGTACTTC.

V and J are TRBV6-5 and TRBJ2-1; no definite D call. CDR1 is MNHEY and CDR2 is SVGAGI in the germline V gene. Trimming left V 3 bases short and J 4 bases short, with 16 bases between. The CDR3 consists of 16 residues. CDR3 sequence: CASSYSARSRYNEQFF. CDR3 sequence (DNA): TGTGCCAGCAGTTATTCCGCTAGGAGTCGGTACAATGAGCAGTTCTTC.

The chain combines TRBV5-1 with TRBJ1-1, with 12 bases matching TRBD1. The CDR3 length is 14 residues. V was pared by 3 bases and J by 8 bases, with 5 bases of the junction left unmatched. Germline loops: CDR1 SGHRS, CDR2 YFSETQ. CDR3 nucleotides: TGCGCCAGCAGCTGGACCGGGACAGGGGGCGAAGCTTTCTTT. Translated, it gives CASSWTGTGGEAFF. Looking up the rest from reference TRBV5-1 and TRBJ1-1 gives the full variable domain: KAGVTQTPRYLIKTRGQQVTLSCSPISGHRSVSWYQQTPGQGLQFLFEYFSETQRNKGNFPGRFSGRQFSNSRSEMNVSTLELGDSALYLCASSWTGTGGEAFFGQGTRLTVV.

The sample holds one count of this clone. The CDR3 protein is CAISEARETQYF. In nucleotides, the CDR3 is TGTGCCATCAGTGAGGCGCGGGAGACCCAGTACTTC. This chain connects TRBV10-3 to TRBJ2-5; the D is unclear. The V end was cut by 2 bases, the J end by 5 bases, with 6 bases between. CDR3 length: 12 amino acids. CDR1 is ENHRY, CDR2 SYGVKD, per germline.

The V call is TRBV5-6, the J call TRBJ2-6, with TRBD1 matching over 9 bases. CDR3 length: 18 residues. Germline lookup yields CDR1 SGHDT and CDR2 YYEEEE. The V segment lost 5 bases and the J segment 2 bases; nucleotides outside the gene matches: 11. CDR3 DNA sequence: TGTGCCAGCAGAGGCCGGGACAGGGTGTTAACTGGGGCCAACGTCCTGACTTTC. This codes for CASRGRDRVLTGANVLTF. Together with reference TRBV5-6 and TRBJ2-6, the CDR3 gives the full variable domain: DAGVTQSPTHLIKTRGQQVTLRCSPKSGHDTVSWYQQALGQGPQFIFQYYEEEERQRGNFPDRFSGHQFPNYSSELNVNALLLGDSALYLCASRGRDRVLTGANVLTFGAGSRLTVL.

Comment on this clone: At the DNA level, this CDR3 is encoded by other sequences in the same sample as well. The gene calls are TRBV5-4 and TRBJ2-5; D is perhaps TRBD1 (5 bases). This CDR3 spans 15 amino acids. Looked up from germline, CDR1 is SGHNT and CDR2 is YYREEE (reference sequence). Trimming shortened V by 1 base and J by 2 bases, and 12 bases separated the two germline ends. CDR3 residues: CASSLSGNFQETQYF. The CDR3 DNA reads as TGTGCCAGCAGCTTGTCAGGGAACTTTCAAGAGACCCAGTACTTC.

This chain uses TRBV2 with TRBJ1-5; unclear D gene. V gave up 8 bases and J gave up 0 bases, with 11 bases separating them. Per germline, CDR1 SNHLY and CDR2 FYNNEI. This CDR3 is 14 amino acids long. DNA for the CDR3: TGTGCCAGCGCGGGCCAATATAGCAATCAGCCCCAGCATTTT. This encodes CASAGQYSNQPQHF.

This chain joins TRBV2 and TRBJ1-1, with 10 bases that match TRBD1. The CDR3 totals 12 residues. CDR1 is SNHLY and CDR2 is FYNNEI in the germline V gene. Trimming took 8 bases from V and 6 from J; bases not matched to a gene: 3. CDR3 loop: CASDDRGPEAFF. The CDR3 DNA sequence: TGTGCCAGCGACGACAGGGGGCCTGAAGCTTTCTTT.

This clone was seen a few times. The V and J genes are TRBV20-1 and TRBJ1-6; D unclear. The germline CDR1 and CDR2 sequences are DFQATT and SNEGSKA (reference sequence). V was cut by 4 bases and J by 10 bases, with 8 bases left in between. CDR3 length: 11 residues. CDR3 nucleotides: TGCAGTGCTACAAGCGGGTCACCCCTCCACTTT. Its translation is CSATSGSPLHF.

The chain joins TRBV7-8 to TRBJ1-1; 9 nucleotides match TRBD1. V dropped 2 bases and J dropped 5; count of bases not matched to a gene: 6. The CDR3 is made up of 15 amino acids. CDR1 is SGHVS and CDR2 is FQNEAQ in the germline V gene. This CDR3 reads CASSLPGQGRTEAFF. The CDR3 DNA reads TGTGCCAGCAGCTTACCGGGACAGGGTAGGACTGAAGCTTTCTTT. Based on the CDR3 plus reference TRBV7-8 and TRBJ1-1, the full variable domain is GAGVSQSPRYKVAKRGQDVALRCDPISGHVSLFWYQQALGQGPEFLTYFQNEAQLDKSGLPSDRFFAERPEGSVSTLKIQRTQQEDSAVYLCASSLPGQGRTEAFFGQGTRLTVV.

V usage is TRBV5-1 and J usage is TRBJ1-4, with 7 positions matching TRBD1. V lost 4 bases, J lost 10 bases, and 4 bases stayed unmatched. The CDR3 has 12 amino acids. Germline values: CDR1 SGHRS, CDR2 YFSETQ. The CDR3 protein is CASSEPGGKLFF. In nucleotides, the CDR3 is TGCGCCAGCAGCGAACCAGGGGGAAAACTGTTTTTT.

This chain uses TRBV19 with TRBJ2-2; D not resolved. The CDR3 contains 13 residues. Trimming removed 7 bases from V and 3 bases from J, with 9 bases in between. Germline V CDR1 and CDR2: LNHDA, SQIVND (reference sequence). The CDR3 DNA is TGTGCCAGTATGCACAGTGACACCGGGGAGCTGTTTTTT. Translating it yields CASMHSDTGELFF.

The chain recombines TRBV10-3 with TRBJ2-7, with 8 bases that match TRBD1. Trimming at V came to 10 bases and at J to 9 bases, leaving 20 bases not matched to a gene. Per germline, CDR1 ENHRY and CDR2 SYGVKD. The CDR3 runs to 15 residues. Here the CDR3 DNA reads TGTGCCACCCTCGGGCAGGGGGCTTGGGAGGTCAGGCAGTACTTC. This codes for CATLGQGAWEVRQYF.

The chain joins TRBV27 to TRBJ1-2; the match to TRBD1 covers 7 bases. The V segment lost 7 bases and the J segment 4 bases; nucleotides outside the gene matches: 6. The length of the CDR3 is 13 residues. Germline CDR1 reads MNHEY; CDR2 reads SMNVEV (reference sequence). The CDR3 reads CASTIRQGYGYTF. CDR3 coding DNA: TGTGCCAGCACCATTCGACAGGGCTATGGCTACACCTTC.

The chain is built from TRBV7-2 and TRBJ2-7; D possibly corresponds to TRBD2 (5 bases). V dropped 6 bases and J dropped 3 bases, with 18 bases sitting between them. The CDR3 is made up of 15 amino acids. CDR1 SGHTA and CDR2 FQGNSA come from the germline V gene. Here the CDR3 reads CASRYRRDPYYEQYF. In DNA, the CDR3 is TGTGCCAGCAGATACCGCCGGGATCCCTACTACGAGCAGTACTTC.

Here the CDR3 DNA reads TGTGCCAGTAGTATTACAGTAACCTACGAGCAGTACTTC. Amino acids: CASSITVTYEQYF. The chain uses TRBV19 and TRBJ2-7, with D hard to call. CDR3 length: 13 amino acids. V was cut by 3 bases and J by 2 bases, with 8 bases left in between. Germline CDR1 reads LNHDA; CDR2 reads SQIVND (reference sequence).

This rearrangement joins TRBV19 to TRBJ2-7; 8 bases fit TRBD1. This CDR3 has 13 residues. CDR1 is LNHDA, CDR2 SQIVND, per germline (reference sequence). With 2 bases clipped from V and 6 bases from J, the junction kept 3 bases outside the gene matches. The CDR3 loop reads CASSIQGALEQYF. CDR3 in DNA: TGTGCCAGTAGTATACAGGGGGCTCTCGAGCAGTACTTC.